This T cell receptor beta chain was documented in a study of tumor T cells in aggressive B-cell lymphoma. CDR1 is LGHNA and CDR2 is YNFKEQ in the germline V gene. Between the trimmed V and J ends, which lost 4 bases and 1 base, there was a span of 7 bases. This CDR3 contains 13 residues. Using immunoSEQ multiplex PCR, the repertoire was profiled, and TCRdb retains in-frame clones only, with some absent. The profile shows fewer than 6,000 clones, about 88% of them singletons. The clonotype comes from an adult with diffuse large B cell lymphoma. The genes are TRBV4-2 and TRBJ2-5; D gene unclear. The sample consisted of tumor tissue. The CDR3 nucleotides are TGTGCCAGCAGCCCGCGCGGCCAAGAGACCCAGTACTTC. This translates into CASSPRGQETQYF.